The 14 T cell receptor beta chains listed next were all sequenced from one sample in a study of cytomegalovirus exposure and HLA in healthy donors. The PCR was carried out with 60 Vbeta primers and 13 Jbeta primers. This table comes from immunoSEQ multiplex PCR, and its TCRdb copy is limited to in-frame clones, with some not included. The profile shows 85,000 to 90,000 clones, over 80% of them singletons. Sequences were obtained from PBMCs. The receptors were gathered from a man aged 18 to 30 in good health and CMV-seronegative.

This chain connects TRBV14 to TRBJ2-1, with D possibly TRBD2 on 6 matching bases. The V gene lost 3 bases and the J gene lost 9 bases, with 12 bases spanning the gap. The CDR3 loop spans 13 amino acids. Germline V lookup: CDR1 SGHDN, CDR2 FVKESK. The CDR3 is CASSQVMEGEQFF. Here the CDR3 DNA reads TGTGCCAGCAGCCAGGTGATGGAGGGTGAGCAGTTCTTC. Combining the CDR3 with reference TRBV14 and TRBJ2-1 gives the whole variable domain EAGVTQFPSHSVIEKGQTVTLRCDPISGHDNLYWYRRVMGKEIKFLLHFVKESKQDESGMPNNRFLAERTGGTYSTLKVQPAELEDSGVYFCASSQVMEGEQFFGPGTRLTVL.

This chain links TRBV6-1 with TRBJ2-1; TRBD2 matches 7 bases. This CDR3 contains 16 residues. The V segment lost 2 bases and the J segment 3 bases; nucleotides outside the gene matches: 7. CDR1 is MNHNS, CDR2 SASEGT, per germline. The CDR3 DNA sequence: TGTGCCAGCAGTGAAATGGCGGGAGCGGTCTACAATGAGCAGTTCTTC. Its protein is CASSEMAGAVYNEQFF.

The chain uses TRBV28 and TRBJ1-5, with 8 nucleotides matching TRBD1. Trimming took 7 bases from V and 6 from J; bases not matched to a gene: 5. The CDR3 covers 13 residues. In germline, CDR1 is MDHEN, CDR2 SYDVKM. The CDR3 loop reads CASNPQGAQPQHF. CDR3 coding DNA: TGTGCCAGCAACCCCCAGGGGGCTCAGCCCCAGCATTTT.

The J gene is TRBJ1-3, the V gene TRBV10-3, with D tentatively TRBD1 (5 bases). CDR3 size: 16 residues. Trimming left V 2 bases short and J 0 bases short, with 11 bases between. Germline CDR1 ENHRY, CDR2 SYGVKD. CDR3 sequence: CAISEDSRSSGNTIYF. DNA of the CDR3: TGTGCCATCAGTGAGGACAGCCGCTCCTCTGGAAACACCATATATTTT.

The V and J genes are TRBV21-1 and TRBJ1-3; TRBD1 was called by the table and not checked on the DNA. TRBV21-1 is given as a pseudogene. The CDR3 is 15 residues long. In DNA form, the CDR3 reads TGTGCCAGCAGGAGTCAGGGGGACTCTGGAAACACCATATATTTT. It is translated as CASRSQGDSGNTIYF.

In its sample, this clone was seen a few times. The CDR3 nucleotides are TGCGCCAGCAGCGCGGAAACCGGGACAGCCCCCTACGAGCAGTACTTC. This translates into CASSAETGTAPYEQYF. V usage is TRBV5-1 and J usage is TRBJ2-7; 7 bases are shared with TRBD1. The CDR3 totals 16 residues. V shed 4 bases, J shed 2 bases, and the junction held 12 bases outside the gene matches. Germline loops: CDR1 SGHRS, CDR2 YFSETQ. Full variable domain (rest looked up from reference TRBV5-1 and TRBJ2-7): KAGVTQTPRYLIKTRGQQVTLSCSPISGHRSVSWYQQTPGQGLQFLFEYFSETQRNKGNFPGRFSGRQFSNSRSEMNVSTLELGDSALYLCASSAETGTAPYEQYFGPGTRLTVT.

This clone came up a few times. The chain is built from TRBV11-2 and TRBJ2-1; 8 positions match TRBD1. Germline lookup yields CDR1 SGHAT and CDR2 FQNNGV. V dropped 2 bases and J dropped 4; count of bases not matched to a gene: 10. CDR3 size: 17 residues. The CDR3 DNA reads TGTGCCAGCAGCTTACCCAGGGACAGGCGTGCGTACAATGAGCAGTTCTTC. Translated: CASSLPRDRRAYNEQFF.

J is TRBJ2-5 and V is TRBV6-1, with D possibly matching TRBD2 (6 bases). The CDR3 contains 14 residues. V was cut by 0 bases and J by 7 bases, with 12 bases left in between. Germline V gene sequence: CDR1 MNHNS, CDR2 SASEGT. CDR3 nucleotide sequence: TGTGCCAGCAGTGAAGCTGACGGGAGCGGGACCCAGTACTTC. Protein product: CASSEADGSGTQYF.

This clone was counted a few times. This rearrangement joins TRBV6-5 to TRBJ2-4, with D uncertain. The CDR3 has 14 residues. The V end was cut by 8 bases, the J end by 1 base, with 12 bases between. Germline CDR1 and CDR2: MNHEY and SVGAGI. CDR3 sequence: CASADQMAKNIQYF. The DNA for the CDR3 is TGTGCCAGCGCGGATCAGATGGCCAAAAACATTCAGTACTTC.

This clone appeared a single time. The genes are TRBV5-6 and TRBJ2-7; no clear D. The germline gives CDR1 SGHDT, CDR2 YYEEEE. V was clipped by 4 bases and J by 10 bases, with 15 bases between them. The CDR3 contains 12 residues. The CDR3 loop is CASSPQASGQYF. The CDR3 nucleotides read TGTGCCAGCAGCCCTCAGGCGTCCGGACAGTACTTC.

CDR3 sequence reads: CASSTQETQYF. The CDR3 DNA sequence: TGTGCCAGCAGTACCCAGGAGACCCAGTACTTC. The chain couples TRBV6-6 to TRBJ2-5; D gene uncertain. The CDR3 has 11 residues. The ends were cut back, 5 bases at V and 5 bases at J, with 6 bases in the middle. CDR1 is MNHNY, CDR2 SVGAGI, per germline (reference sequence).

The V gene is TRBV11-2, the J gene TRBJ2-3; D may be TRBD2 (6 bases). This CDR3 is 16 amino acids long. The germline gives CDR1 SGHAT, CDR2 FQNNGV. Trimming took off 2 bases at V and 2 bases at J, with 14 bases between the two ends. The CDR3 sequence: CASSLTDGRYTDTQYF. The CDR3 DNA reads TGTGCCAGCAGCTTAACTGACGGGAGATACACAGATACGCAGTATTTT. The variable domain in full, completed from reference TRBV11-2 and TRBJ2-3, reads EAGVAQSPRYKIIEKRQSVAFWCNPISGHATLYWYQQILGQGPKLLIQFQNNGVVDDSQLPKDRFSAERLKGVDSTLKIQPAKLEDSAVYLCASSLTDGRYTDTQYFGPGTRLTVL.

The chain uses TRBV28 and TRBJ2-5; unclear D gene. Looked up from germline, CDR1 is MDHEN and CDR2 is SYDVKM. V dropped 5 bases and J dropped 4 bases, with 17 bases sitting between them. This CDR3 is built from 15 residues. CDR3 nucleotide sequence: TGTGCCAGCAGTACACAACTCGGCGGAAGAGAGACCCAGTACTTC. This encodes CASSTQLGGRETQYF.

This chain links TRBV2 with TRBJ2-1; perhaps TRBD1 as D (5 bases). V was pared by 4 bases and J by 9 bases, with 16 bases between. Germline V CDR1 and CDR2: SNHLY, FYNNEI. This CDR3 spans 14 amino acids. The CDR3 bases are TGTGCCAGCAGTGTTAGGCAGGGTGGTGGTGAGCAGTTCTTC. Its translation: CASSVRQGGGEQFF.